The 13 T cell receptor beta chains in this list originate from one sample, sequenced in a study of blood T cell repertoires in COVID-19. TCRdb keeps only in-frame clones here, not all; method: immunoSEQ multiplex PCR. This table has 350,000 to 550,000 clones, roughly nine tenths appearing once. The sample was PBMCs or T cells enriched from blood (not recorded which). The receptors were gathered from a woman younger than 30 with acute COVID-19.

CDR3 sequence reads: CATSRDLGSVASGGYEQYF. CDR3 DNA sequence: TGTGCCACCAGCAGAGATCTCGGTTCAGTGGCTAGCGGGGGGTACGAGCAGTACTTC. J is TRBJ2-7 and V is TRBV15, with 11 bases lining up with TRBD2. V lost 0 bases and J lost 4; bases outside the gene matches: 14. The CDR3 sequence is 19 residues long. Germline CDR1 LNHNV, CDR2 YYDKDF (reference sequence).

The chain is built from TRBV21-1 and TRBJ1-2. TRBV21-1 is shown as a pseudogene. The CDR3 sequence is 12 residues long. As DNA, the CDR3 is TGTGCCAGCCCTAATGACCGGGATGGCTACACCTTC. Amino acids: CASPNDRDGYTF.

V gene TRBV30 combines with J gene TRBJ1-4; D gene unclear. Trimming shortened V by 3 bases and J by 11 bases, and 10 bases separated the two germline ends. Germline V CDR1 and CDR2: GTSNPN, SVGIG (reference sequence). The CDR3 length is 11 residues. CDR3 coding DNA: TGTGCCTGGAGACGCGGAGGCAAACTGTTTTTT. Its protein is CAWRRGGKLFF.

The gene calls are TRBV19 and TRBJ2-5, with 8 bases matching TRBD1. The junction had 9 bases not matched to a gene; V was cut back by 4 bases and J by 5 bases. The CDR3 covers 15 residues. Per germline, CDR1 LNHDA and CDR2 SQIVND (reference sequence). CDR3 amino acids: CASSTGQGPAETQYF. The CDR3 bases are TGTGCCAGTAGTACCGGACAGGGCCCTGCTGAGACCCAGTACTTC.

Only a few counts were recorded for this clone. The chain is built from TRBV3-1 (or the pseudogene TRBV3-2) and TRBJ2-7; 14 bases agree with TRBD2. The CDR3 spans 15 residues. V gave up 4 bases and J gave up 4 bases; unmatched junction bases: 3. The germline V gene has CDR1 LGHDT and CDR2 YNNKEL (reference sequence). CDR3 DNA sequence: TGTGCCAGCAGCCTGACTAGCGGGAGGGCGTACGAGCAGTACTTC. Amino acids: CASSLTSGRAYEQYF.

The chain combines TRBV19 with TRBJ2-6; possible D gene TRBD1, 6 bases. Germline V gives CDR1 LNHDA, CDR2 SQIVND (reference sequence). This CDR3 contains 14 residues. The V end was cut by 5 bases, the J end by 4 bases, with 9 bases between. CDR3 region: CASSAGAGANVLTF. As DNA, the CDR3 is TGTGCCAGTAGTGCAGGGGCGGGGGCCAACGTCCTGACTTTC.

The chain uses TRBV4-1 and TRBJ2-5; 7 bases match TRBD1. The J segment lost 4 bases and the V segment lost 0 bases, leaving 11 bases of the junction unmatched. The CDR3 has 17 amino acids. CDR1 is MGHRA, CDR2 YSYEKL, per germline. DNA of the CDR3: TGCGCCAGCAGCCAAGATCCCCAACAGGGGATGAGAGAGACCCAGTACTTC. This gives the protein CASSQDPQQGMRETQYF.

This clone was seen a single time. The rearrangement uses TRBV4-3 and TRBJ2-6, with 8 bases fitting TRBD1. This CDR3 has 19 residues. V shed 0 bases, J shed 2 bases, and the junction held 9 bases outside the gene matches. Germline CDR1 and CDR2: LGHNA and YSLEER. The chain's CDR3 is CASSQDTRTGFAGANVLTF. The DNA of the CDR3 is TGCGCCAGCAGCCAAGATACCCGGACAGGGTTCGCTGGGGCCAACGTCCTGACTTTC.

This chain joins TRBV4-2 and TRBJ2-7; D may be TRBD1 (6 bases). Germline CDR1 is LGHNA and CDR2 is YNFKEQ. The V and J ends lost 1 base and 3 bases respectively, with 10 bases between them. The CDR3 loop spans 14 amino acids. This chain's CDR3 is CASSQGTEDYEQYF. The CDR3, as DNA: TGTGCCAGCAGCCAAGGGACAGAGGACTACGAGCAGTACTTC.

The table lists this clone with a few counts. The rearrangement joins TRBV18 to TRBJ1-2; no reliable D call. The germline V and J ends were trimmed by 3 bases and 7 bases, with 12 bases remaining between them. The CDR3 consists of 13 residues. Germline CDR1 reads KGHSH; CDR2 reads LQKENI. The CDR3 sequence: CASSPDWAGGYTF. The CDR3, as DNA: TGTGCCAGCTCACCTGATTGGGCGGGTGGCTACACCTTC.

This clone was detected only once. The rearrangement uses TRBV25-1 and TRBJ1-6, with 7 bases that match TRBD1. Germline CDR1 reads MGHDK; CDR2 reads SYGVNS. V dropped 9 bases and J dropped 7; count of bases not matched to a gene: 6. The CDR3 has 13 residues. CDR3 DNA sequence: TGTGCCAGTTCCGGGACAGCCAATTCACCCCTCCACTTT. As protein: CASSGTANSPLHF.

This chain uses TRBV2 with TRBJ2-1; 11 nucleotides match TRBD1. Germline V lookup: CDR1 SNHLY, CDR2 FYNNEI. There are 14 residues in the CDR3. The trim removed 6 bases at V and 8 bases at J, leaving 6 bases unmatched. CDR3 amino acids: CASSSTGQGDEQFF. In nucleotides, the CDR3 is TGTGCCAGCAGCTCAACGGGACAGGGGGATGAGCAGTTCTTC.

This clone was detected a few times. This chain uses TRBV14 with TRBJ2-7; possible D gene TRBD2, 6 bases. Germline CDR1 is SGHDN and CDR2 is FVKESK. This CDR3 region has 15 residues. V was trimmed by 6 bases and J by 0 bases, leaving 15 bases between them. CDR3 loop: CASSPLMGGSYEQYF. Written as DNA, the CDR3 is TGTGCCAGCAGTCCCCTCATGGGAGGCTCCTACGAGCAGTACTTC.